This T cell receptor (beta chain) was retrieved from a study of T cells after yellow fever vaccination. This clonotype was seen at least ten times. The antigen remains unidentified. TCRdb itself ran the 5' RACE reads through MiXCR, one entry per CDR3 protein. The sample records 350,000 to 450,000 distinct CDR3 sequences, 6.2% being singletons. Notes on the study in general: Post-booster repertoires again held most primary-vaccination clones (roughly 95% CD4, about 90% CD8).

The receptor was isolated from a man aged 30 to 45 who received the YFV17D yellow fever vaccine. The specimen comprised PBMCs, sampled 5 days after the yellow fever booster vaccination.

CDR3 sequence: CASGQGNTDTQYF. Written as DNA, the CDR3 is TGTGCCAGCGGACAGGGCAACACAGATACGCAGTATTTT. V usage is TRBV7-3 and J usage is TRBJ2-3; 8 nucleotides line up with TRBD1. CDR3 length: 13 residues. Germline V gene data show CDR1 as SGHTA and CDR2 as FQGTGA. The V segment lost 8 bases and the J segment 2 bases; nucleotides outside the gene matches: 3.